This passage covers 30 T cell receptor beta chains from one sample sequenced in a study of PD-L1 blockade in urothelial cancer. TCRdb's copy holds only in-frame clones and misses some; the assay was immunoSEQ multiplex PCR. The sample consists of 87,000 or so clones, 84% of them appearing once. Noted time point: pretreatment peripheral blood. The specimen comprised PBMCs, sampled around atezolizumab (anti-PD-L1) treatment. These receptors were collected from a man aged 55-75 years with urothelial cancer.

This chain joins TRBV19 and TRBJ1-5; 7 nucleotides line up with TRBD1. Germline assignment: CDR1 LNHDA and CDR2 SQIVND (reference sequence). The CDR3 loop spans 14 amino acids. With 7 bases clipped from V and 5 bases from J, the junction kept 8 bases outside the gene matches. CDR3 sequence reads: CASTIQGPDQPQHF. CDR3 bases: TGTGCCAGTACCATACAGGGGCCGGATCAGCCCCAGCATTTT.

This chain connects TRBV7-2 to TRBJ2-7, with no clear D. Germline assignment: CDR1 SGHTA and CDR2 FQGNSA. V lost 2 bases, J lost 5 bases, and 10 bases lay in between. This CDR3 spans 13 amino acids. In DNA, the CDR3 is TGTGCCAGCAGCTTAACATTGATCCACGAGCAGTACTTC. Its protein product is CASSLTLIHEQYF.

The genes are TRBV7-2 and TRBJ2-3, with D possibly being TRBD2 (5 bases). This CDR3 is built from 13 residues. Trimming cost V 1 base and J 6 bases, with 8 bases left between them. Germline CDR1 is SGHTA and CDR2 is FQGNSA. For the CDR3, the DNA is TGTGCCAGCAGCTTAGAAACGGGGGATACGCAGTATTTT. Its translation is CASSLETGDTQYF.

This rearrangement joins TRBV19 to TRBJ1-1; D gene uncertain. CDR1 is LNHDA, CDR2 SQIVND, per germline (reference sequence). Trimming removed 8 bases at V and 0 bases at J, with 13 bases between. This CDR3 has 14 residues. The CDR3 sequence is CASATGGLNTEAFF. CDR3 bases: TGTGCCAGTGCAACGGGAGGGTTGAACACTGAAGCTTTCTTT.

V usage is TRBV27 and J usage is TRBJ2-1; TRBD1 aligns across 10 bases. The junction had 6 bases not matched to a gene; V was cut back by 5 bases and J by 8 bases. The CDR3 covers 14 residues. Germline V gene lookup returns CDR1 MNHEY and CDR2 SMNVEV (reference sequence). The CDR3 here is CASSHLTGGDEQFF. The CDR3 DNA reads TGTGCCAGCAGTCATCTGACAGGGGGCGATGAGCAGTTCTTC.

The chain joins TRBV30 to TRBJ1-2; D is unresolved. This CDR3 region has 13 residues. In germline, CDR1 is GTSNPN, CDR2 SVGIG (reference sequence). Trimming shortened V by 0 bases and J by 3 bases, and 8 bases separated the two germline ends. The CDR3 region has the DNA TGTGCCTGGAGTGTACAAGGAGACTATGGCTACACCTTC. Residues: CAWSVQGDYGYTF.

The genes are TRBV7-8 and TRBJ2-6; 7 bases agree with TRBD1. Germline V gene sequence: CDR1 SGHVS, CDR2 FQNEAQ. The CDR3 is 18 residues long. V lost 1 base and J lost 0; bases outside the gene matches: 6. The CDR3 loop is CASSLVSRGSSGANVLTF. As DNA, the CDR3 is TGTGCCAGCAGCTTAGTTAGCAGGGGGTCCTCTGGGGCCAACGTCCTGACTTTC.

V usage is TRBV9 and J usage is TRBJ2-3; TRBD2 aligns across 8 bases. Germline CDR1 SGDLS, CDR2 YYNGEE. The CDR3 totals 16 residues. Trimming removed 2 bases from V and 1 base from J; junction bases left unmatched: 6. For the CDR3, the DNA is TGTGCCAGCAGCGTGGGGGCCGGGGGGGGCACAGATACGCAGTATTTT. It specifies CASSVGAGGGTDTQYF.

The chain couples TRBV18 to TRBJ2-5, with D maybe TRBD1 (5 bases). CDR1 and CDR2 from the germline V gene are KGHSH and LQKENI. Trimming took 3 bases from V and 4 from J, leaving 15 bases between them. The CDR3 contains 15 residues. The CDR3 spells CASSPLDKGRETQYF. The CDR3 region has the DNA TGTGCCAGCTCACCCCTAGATAAGGGGCGAGAGACCCAGTACTTC.

The genes are TRBV2 and TRBJ2-4, with a possible D match to TRBD1 (6 bases). Germline CDR1 reads SNHLY; CDR2 reads FYNNEI. The V gene lost 6 bases and the J gene lost 4 bases, with 16 bases spanning the gap. This CDR3 spans 15 amino acids. This chain's CDR3 is CASSGPEGGKNIQYF. CDR3 DNA sequence: TGTGCCAGCAGCGGACCCGAAGGGGGAAAAAACATTCAGTACTTC.

The chain employs TRBV5-1 and TRBJ1-2; D is uncertain. The CDR3 runs to 14 residues. Germline CDR1 reads SGHRS; CDR2 reads YFSETQ. V lost 2 bases to trimming and J lost 4 bases, with 12 bases between them. CDR3 sequence reads: CASSFGGSGYGYTF. The CDR3 region has the DNA TGCGCCAGCAGCTTCGGTGGGTCAGGCTATGGCTACACCTTC.

The table lists this clone with a count of one. The gene calls are TRBV12-5 and TRBJ2-3, with D possibly being TRBD2 (6 bases). V lost 5 bases and J 1 base, leaving 7 bases between the germline ends. The CDR3 is made up of 13 amino acids. Germline lookup yields CDR1 LGHNT and CDR2 FRNRAP. CDR3 sequence: CASGKRGTDTQYF. In nucleotides, the CDR3 is TGTGCTAGTGGTAAGCGGGGCACAGATACGCAGTATTTT.

The chain recombines TRBV21-1 with TRBJ2-6; TRBD1 reflects the table's D call only, with no check against the DNA. TRBV21-1 is a pseudogene segment. CDR3 length: 17 amino acids. The chain's CDR3 is CASSKKGQGSGANVLTF. Here the CDR3 DNA reads TGTGCCAGCAGCAAAAAGGGGCAGGGTTCAGGGGCCAACGTCCTGACTTTC.

The sample holds a few counts of this clone. This rearrangement joins TRBV6-5 to TRBJ1-1, with D possibly being TRBD1 (5 bases). V was pared by 6 bases and J by 0 bases, with 11 bases between. The CDR3 extends over 14 amino acids. The germline CDR1 and CDR2 sequences are MNHEY and SVGAGI. CDR3 nucleotide sequence: TGTGCCAGCAGCACGGACAAGATGAACACTGAAGCTTTCTTT. Its protein product is CASSTDKMNTEAFF.

This rearrangement joins TRBV5-1 to TRBJ2-1, with 10 bases matching TRBD1. The germline gives CDR1 SGHRS, CDR2 YFSETQ. The CDR3 runs to 18 residues. V was clipped by 4 bases and J by 5 bases; unmatched bases: 15. CDR3 DNA sequence: TGCGCCAGCAGCCCGGGACAGGGGTTTGCCGGTCCGGACAATGAGCAGTTCTTC. Its protein is CASSPGQGFAGPDNEQFF. Full variable domain (missing parts from reference TRBV5-1 and TRBJ2-1): KAGVTQTPRYLIKTRGQQVTLSCSPISGHRSVSWYQQTPGQGLQFLFEYFSETQRNKGNFPGRFSGRQFSNSRSEMNVSTLELGDSALYLCASSPGQGFAGPDNEQFFGPGTRLTVL.

V gene TRBV28 combines with J gene TRBJ1-2; D remains ambiguous. CDR3 size: 16 residues. With 2 bases removed from V and 0 bases from J, the gap between germline ends came to 13 bases. From germline, CDR1 is MDHEN and CDR2 SYDVKM. This CDR3 reads CASSLGGHIANYGYTF. CDR3 nucleotides: TGTGCCAGCAGTTTAGGCGGCCACATAGCTAACTATGGCTACACCTTC.

The genes are TRBV28 and TRBJ1-2; D gene unclear. The CDR3 spans 10 residues. CDR1 is MDHEN and CDR2 is SYDVKM in the germline V gene. Trimming shortened V by 9 bases and J by 5 bases, and 7 bases separated the two germline ends. CDR3 region: CASFEYGYTF. The CDR3 DNA is TGTGCCAGTTTTGAGTATGGCTACACCTTC.

The rearrangement joins TRBV19 to TRBJ2-1; perhaps TRBD1 as D (6 bases). Deletions cut 3 bases from V and 3 bases from J, with 15 bases between. This CDR3 region has 16 residues. Germline CDR1 and CDR2: LNHDA and SQIVND (reference sequence). DNA for the CDR3: TGTGCCAGTAGTATTTCCGACAGGTCACTCTACAATGAGCAGTTCTTC. This sequence encodes CASSISDRSLYNEQFF. Full variable domain (missing parts from reference TRBV19 and TRBJ2-1): DGGITQSPKYLFRKEGQNVTLSCEQNLNHDAMYWYRQDPGQGLRLIYYSQIVNDFQKGDIAEGYSVSREKKESFPLTVTSAQKNPTAFYLCASSISDRSLYNEQFFGPGTRLTVL.

The chain is built from TRBV19 and TRBJ2-1; 7 bases match TRBD2. V gave up 7 bases and J gave up 13 bases; unmatched junction bases: 10. The CDR3 runs to 12 residues. Germline CDR1 reads LNHDA; CDR2 reads SQIVND (reference sequence). CDR3 region: CASTFLGGLQFF. DNA of the CDR3: TGTGCCAGTACCTTTCTTGGGGGACTACAGTTCTTC.

The rearrangement uses TRBV7-9 and TRBJ2-5, with TRBD2 matching over 8 bases. The CDR3 runs 16 residues. Trimming took 2 bases from V and 5 from J; bases not matched to a gene: 10. CDR1 and CDR2 (germline): SEHNR, FQNEAQ (reference sequence). The CDR3 region is CASSLSIGRALETQYF. The CDR3 bases are TGTGCCAGCAGCTTATCCATCGGGAGGGCCTTGGAGACCCAGTACTTC. The entire variable domain, with the rest obtained from reference TRBV7-9 and TRBJ2-5, is as follows: DTGVSQNPRHKITKRGQNVTFRCDPISEHNRLYWYRQTLGQGPEFLTYFQNEAQLEKSRLLSDRFSAERPKGSFSTLEIQRTEQGDSAMYLCASSLSIGRALETQYFGPGTRLLVL.

This rearrangement joins TRBV27 to TRBJ2-1; 9 nucleotides match TRBD2. CDR3 length equals 15 residues. V shed 1 base and J 6 bases; nucleotides not matched to a gene: 4. Germline CDR1 MNHEY, CDR2 SMNVEV (reference sequence). The CDR3 DNA sequence: TGTGCCAGCAGTTTATTAGGACTAGCGTTCAATGAGCAGTTCTTC. It is translated as CASSLLGLAFNEQFF.

The rearrangement joins TRBV7-6 to TRBJ2-7; 10 nucleotides agree with TRBD1. The CDR3 sequence is 13 residues long. The junction had 3 bases not matched to a gene; V was cut back by 5 bases and J by 5 bases. In germline, CDR1 is SGHVS, CDR2 FNYEAQ. This CDR3 reads CASSLTGGDEQYF. In DNA, the CDR3 is TGTGCCAGCAGCCTGACAGGGGGCGACGAGCAGTACTTC.

The rearrangement uses TRBV28 and TRBJ2-7; TRBD1 aligns across 12 bases. The CDR3 contains 16 residues. Germline CDR1 is MDHEN and CDR2 is SYDVKM. V lost 1 base and J lost 6; bases outside the gene matches: 7. CDR3 sequence: CASSLFGGQGAFEQYF. The CDR3 region has the DNA TGTGCCAGCAGTTTATTTGGGGGACAGGGGGCGTTCGAGCAGTACTTC. Combining the CDR3 with reference TRBV28 and TRBJ2-7 gives the whole variable domain DVKVTQSSRYLVKRTGEKVFLECVQDMDHENMFWYRQDPGLGLRLIYFSYDVKMKEKGDIPEGYSVSREKKERFSLILESASTNQTSMYLCASSLFGGQGAFEQYFGPGTRLTVT.

The chain couples TRBV23-1 to TRBJ2-5; 9 positions agree with TRBD2. TRBV23-1 is an open reading frame, and its role is uncertain. V lost 3 bases and J lost 2; bases outside the gene matches: 7. There are 16 residues in the CDR3. The CDR3, as DNA: TGCGCCAGCAGTCACACAAGACTAGCGGCTCAAGAGACCCAGTACTTC. Protein: CASSHTRLAAQETQYF.

The rearrangement uses TRBV5-1 and TRBJ2-7, with a tentative D call TRBD2 (6 bases). Germline values: CDR1 SGHRS, CDR2 YFSETQ. Trimming took 5 bases from V and 7 from J, leaving 16 bases between them. This CDR3 has 13 residues. CDR3 residues: CASRQNGGREQYF. The CDR3 coding sequence is TGCGCCAGCAGACAAAACGGGGGTCGGGAGCAGTACTTC. The full variable domain, completed using reference TRBV5-1 and TRBJ2-7, is KAGVTQTPRYLIKTRGQQVTLSCSPISGHRSVSWYQQTPGQGLQFLFEYFSETQRNKGNFPGRFSGRQFSNSRSEMNVSTLELGDSALYLCASRQNGGREQYFGPGTRLTVT.

V and J are TRBV18 and TRBJ2-5; TRBD1 is a possible D gene (8 bases). V was shortened by 4 bases and J by 6 bases, with 15 bases between the two germline ends. The CDR3 runs 14 residues. The germline V gene encodes CDR1 KGHSH and CDR2 LQKENI. The CDR3: CASSQGQGGQTQYF. CDR3 DNA sequence: TGTGCCAGCTCACAAGGACAGGGAGGGCAGACCCAGTACTTC.

The V and J genes are TRBV28 and TRBJ2-3; D is perhaps TRBD1 (6 bases). V was cut by 6 bases and J by 2 bases, with 15 bases left in between. CDR3 length: 15 amino acids. Looked up from germline, CDR1 is MDHEN and CDR2 is SYDVKM. The CDR3 protein is CASSSRGWNTDTQYF. In nucleotides, the CDR3 is TGTGCCAGCAGCTCAAGGGGGTGGAACACAGATACGCAGTATTTT.

The chain links TRBV9 to TRBJ2-3; TRBD1 might be the D (7 bases). Germline V gene data show CDR1 as SGDLS and CDR2 as YYNGEE. CDR3 size: 16 residues. V was cut by 5 bases and J by 1 base, with 17 bases left in between. CDR3 nucleotide sequence: TGTGCCAGCAGGGCCGGGGGCAGGGGGGGCACAGATACGCAGTATTTT. Its protein is CASRAGGRGGTDTQYF.

The chain employs TRBV5-8 and TRBJ1-4; perhaps TRBD1 as D (6 bases). The germline V and J ends were trimmed by 4 bases and 2 bases, with 9 bases remaining between them. This CDR3 is built from 14 residues. Germline CDR1 reads SGHTS; CDR2 reads YDEGEE. The CDR3 nucleotides read TGTGCCAGCAGCACCGGACAGACTAATGAAAAACTGTTTTTT. Amino acids: CASSTGQTNEKLFF.

This chain links TRBV11-2 with TRBJ2-5, with D possibly being TRBD1 (7 bases). Germline loops: CDR1 SGHAT, CDR2 FQNNGV. This CDR3 region has 17 residues. Trimming stripped 0 bases from V and 3 bases from J, with 17 bases between. The CDR3, as DNA: TGTGCCAGCAGCTTAGATAGGTTGCAGGGGGGAAAAGAGACCCAGTACTTC. It codes for CASSLDRLQGGKETQYF.